This passage covers 10 T cell receptor beta chains from one sample sequenced in a study of blood T cell repertoires in COVID-19 (dated by TCRdb to the early 2020s). The library relied on the immunoSEQ multiplex PCR assay. Entries here come from immuneACCESS through TCRdb and include only in-frame sequences with V and J called. Some clones fail to appear in such tables; in the studies checked, an unresolved V gene covers under half of the shortfall, and the cause of the remainder is unknown. This sample has more than 200,000 clones in its table, and less than 85% of those were observed once. Of the sample, around 2.5% falls within the top ten clones. Sequencing was carried out using peripheral blood. These receptors were obtained from a woman between 70 and 85 years old with active or convalescent COVID-19.

The chain carries TRBV29-1 and TRBJ1-2; D may be TRBD1 (6 bases). Trimming shortened V by 2 bases and J by 10 bases, and 11 bases separated the two germline ends. This CDR3 contains 11 residues. The germline V gene encodes CDR1 SQVTM and CDR2 ANQGSEA. The CDR3 spells CSVERGTFYTF. The CDR3 DNA follows: TGCAGCGTTGAAAGGGGGACCTTCTACACCTTC.

V usage is TRBV19 and J usage is TRBJ2-5; the match to TRBD2 covers 10 bases. The germline V gene encodes CDR1 LNHDA and CDR2 SQIVND (reference sequence). Trimming removed 7 bases from V and 4 bases from J; junction bases left unmatched: 12. The length of the CDR3 is 16 residues. DNA of the CDR3: TGTGCCAGTAACCCGGGACTAGCGTCTTTGGGAGAGACCCAGTACTTC. It yields the protein CASNPGLASLGETQYF.

The chain recombines TRBV7-2 with TRBJ2-1; 7 bases fit TRBD2. This CDR3 spans 13 amino acids. Germline CDR1 is SGHTA and CDR2 is FQGNSA. The J segment lost 15 bases and the V segment lost 2 bases, leaving 10 bases of the junction unmatched. This chain's CDR3 is CASSLNPSGGPFF. DNA for the CDR3: TGTGCCAGCAGCTTAAACCCTAGCGGAGGACCGTTCTTC.

This rearrangement joins TRBV3-1 (or the pseudogene TRBV3-2) to TRBJ1-1; TRBD1 is a possible D gene (5 bases). This CDR3 contains 13 residues. Germline lookup yields CDR1 LGHDT and CDR2 YNNKEL (reference sequence). V was trimmed by 4 bases and J by 10 bases, leaving 16 bases between them. CDR3 DNA sequence: TGTGCCAGCAGCCGGACGGGGGGTCAGGGAGCTTTCTTT. Protein: CASSRTGGQGAFF.

The V gene is TRBV9, the J gene TRBJ1-6; 8 nucleotides agree with TRBD1. The CDR3 runs 15 residues. Germline assignment: CDR1 SGDLS and CDR2 YYNGEE. Unmatched junction bases numbered 5, after V lost 3 bases and J lost 6 bases. CDR3 region: CASSGRQGSNSPLHF. The CDR3 DNA follows: TGTGCCAGCAGCGGAAGACAGGGGAGTAATTCACCCCTCCACTTT.

This clone was recorded a few times. The J gene is TRBJ1-5, the V gene TRBV19; perhaps TRBD1 as D (5 bases). The germline CDR1 and CDR2 sequences are LNHDA and SQIVND (reference sequence). The V end was cut by 5 bases, the J end by 2 bases, with 16 bases between. CDR3 size: 16 residues. The CDR3, as DNA: TGTGCCAGTAGTGACAGCGCCCTGATCCGCAATCAGCCCCAGCATTTT. This translates into CASSDSALIRNQPQHF. Complete variable domain (other parts from reference TRBV19 and TRBJ1-5): DGGITQSPKYLFRKEGQNVTLSCEQNLNHDAMYWYRQDPGQGLRLIYYSQIVNDFQKGDIAEGYSVSREKKESFPLTVTSAQKNPTAFYLCASSDSALIRNQPQHFGDGTRLSIL.

V gene TRBV7-2 combines with J gene TRBJ2-4; D not resolved. Germline V CDR1 and CDR2: SGHTA, FQGNSA. The CDR3 consists of 14 residues. V was cut by 8 bases and J by 6 bases, with 17 bases left in between. CDR3 coding DNA: TGTGCCAGCGGTATCACGGAGAAGTTAAACATTCAGTACTTC. Translating it yields CASGITEKLNIQYF.

The rearrangement uses TRBV11-2 and TRBJ2-7; D not certain. Deletions cut 5 bases from V and 5 bases from J, with 7 bases between. CDR3 length: 11 residues. Germline CDR1 reads SGHAT; CDR2 reads FQNNGV. The CDR3 region is CASSRVDEQYF. In DNA, the CDR3 is TGTGCCAGCAGCCGGGTGGACGAGCAGTACTTC.

The chain recombines TRBV21-1 with TRBJ1-4; TRBD1 is taken as the D call from the table, unchecked against the DNA. TRBV21-1 is termed a pseudogene. The CDR3 has 17 residues. CDR3 DNA: TGTGCCAGCAGCAAAGGAATGGGCCCGATCAGTTCTGAAAAACTGTTTTTT. It translates to CASSKGMGPISSEKLFF.

This rearrangement joins TRBV12-3 or TRBV12-4 to TRBJ1-5, with unresolved D. V dropped 5 bases and J dropped 5 bases, with 10 bases sitting between them. The CDR3 totals 13 residues. The CDR3 here is CASSQQRDQPQHF. The DNA of the CDR3 is TGTGCCAGCAGTCAACAGAGGGATCAGCCCCAGCATTTT.